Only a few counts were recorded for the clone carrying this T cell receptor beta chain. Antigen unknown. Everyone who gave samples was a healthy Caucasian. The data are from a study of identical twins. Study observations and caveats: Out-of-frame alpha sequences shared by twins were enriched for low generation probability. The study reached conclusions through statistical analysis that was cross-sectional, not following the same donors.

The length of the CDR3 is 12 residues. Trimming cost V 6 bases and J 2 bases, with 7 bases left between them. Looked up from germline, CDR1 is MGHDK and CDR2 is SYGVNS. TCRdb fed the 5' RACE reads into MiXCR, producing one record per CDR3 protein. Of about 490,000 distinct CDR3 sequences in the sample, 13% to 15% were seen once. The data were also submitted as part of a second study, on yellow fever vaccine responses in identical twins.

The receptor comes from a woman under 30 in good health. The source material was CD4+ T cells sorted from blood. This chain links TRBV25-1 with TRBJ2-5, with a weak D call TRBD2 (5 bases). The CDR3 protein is CASRDLQETQYF. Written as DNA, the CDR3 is TGTGCCAGCAGGGACTTACAAGAGACCCAGTACTTC.